These T cell receptor beta chains were read from a single sample in a study of blood T cell repertoires in COVID-19. Profiling relied on immunoSEQ multiplex PCR, and the TCRdb table lists in-frame clones only, not all of them. The sample has roughly 350,000 clones; roughly 90% are singletons. The sequenced material came from peripheral blood. The receptor set was obtained from a woman between 50 and 59 years old with active or convalescent COVID-19. CDR3s include the opening cysteine and the closing phenylalanine or tryptophan. D genes are given only for firm matches. Clone size appears in some rows only: once, few, many, or a class for an expanded clone.

>NA|TRBV27|NA|TRBJ1-2
CASSLQGNGYTF
TGTGCCAGCAGTTTACAGGGTAACGGCTACACCTTC
>TRBD1|TRBV7-6|NA|TRBJ1-2
CASSPPRDRVAYGYTF
TGTGCCAGCAGCCCACCCCGGGACAGGGTAGCCTATGGCTACACCTTC
>TRBD1|TRBV12-3/TRBV12-4|NA|TRBJ2-7
CASRKTGSGEQYF
TGTGCCAGCCGAAAGACAGGGTCGGGCGAGCAGTACTTC
>TRBD1|TRBV6-2/TRBV6-3|NA|TRBJ1-3
CASSATTYRGDGNTIYF
TGTGCCAGCAGTGCGACAACTTACAGGGGAGACGGAAACACCATATATTTT
>TRBD1|TRBV7-9|NA|TRBJ2-7
CASSPHRGAYEQYF
TGTGCCAGCAGCCCACACAGGGGGGCCTACGAGCAGTACTTC
>NA|TRBV5-1|NA|TRBJ2-7
CASSLTGSHEQYF
TGCGCCAGCAGCTTGACAGGGTCCCACGAGCAGTACTTC
>TRBD2|TRBV5-4|NA|TRBJ2-3
CASSPVLAGGTDTQYF
TGTGCCAGCAGCCCGGTTCTAGCGGGGGGCACAGATACGCAGTATTTT
>TRBD1|TRBV5-1|once|TRBJ2-7
CASSLGQGVGEQYF
TGCGCCAGCAGCTTGGGCCAGGGGGTCGGCGAGCAGTACTTC
>NA|TRBV23-1|NA|TRBJ1-2
CASSQRGLNYGYTF
TGCGCCAGCAGTCAACGGGGTTTGAACTATGGCTACACCTTC
>TRBD1|TRBV27|NA|TRBJ1-1
CASSADRKNTEAFF
TGTGCCAGCAGTGCGGACAGGAAGAACACTGAAGCTTTCTTT
>NA|TRBV29-1|once|TRBJ2-5
CSVRGSMETQYF
TGCAGCGTAAGGGGATCCATGGAGACCCAGTACTTC
>NA|TRBV29-1|NA|TRBJ1-2
CSVVSNNYGYTF
TGCAGCGTTGTTTCCAATAACTATGGCTACACCTTC
>NA|TRBV5-4|NA|TRBJ2-5
CASTSRLGGETQYF
TGTGCCAGCACCTCCCGCCTGGGAGGAGAGACCCAGTACTTC
>NA|TRBV19|NA|TRBJ2-3
CASSKIADTQYF
TGTGCCAGTAGTAAGATAGCAGATACGCAGTATTTT
>NA|TRBV15|many|TRBJ1-2
CATSSSRYGYTF
TGTGCCACCAGCAGTTCCCGCTATGGCTACACCTTC
>TRBD2|TRBV28|NA|TRBJ2-1
CASRDAAGGRGEQFF
TGTGCCAGCAGAGACGCAGCGGGAGGACGTGGTGAGCAGTTCTTC
>TRBD2|TRBV9|NA|TRBJ2-1
CASSELAGGYNEQFF
TGTGCCAGCAGCGAACTAGCGGGAGGGTACAATGAGCAGTTCTTC
>NA|TRBV9|NA|TRBJ2-3
CASSPPPGITDTQYF
TGTGCCAGCAGCCCACCTCCCGGGATCACAGATACGCAGTATTTT
>NA|TRBV27|NA|TRBJ1-5
CASSQSTFSNQPQHF
TGTGCCAGCAGTCAATCGACATTTAGCAATCAGCCCCAGCATTTT
>NA|TRBV7-2|NA|TRBJ2-1
CASSYSSYNEQFF
TGTGCCAGCAGCTACAGCTCCTACAATGAGCAGTTCTTC
>TRBD2|TRBV15|once|TRBJ2-3
CATSRDTGLAGESDTQYF
TGTGCCACCAGCAGAGATACGGGACTAGCGGGAGAGTCAGATACGCAGTATTTT
>NA|TRBV6-1|NA|TRBJ1-2
CASINRGGNNYGYTF
TGTGCCAGCATAAACCGGGGAGGAAATAACTATGGCTACACCTTC
>NA|TRBV6-2/TRBV6-3|NA|TRBJ1-2
CASSYTGRDGYTF
TGTGCCAGCAGTTACACGGGAAGGGATGGCTACACCTTC
>TRBD2|TRBV19|NA|TRBJ2-1
CASSIGGGNEQFF
TGTGCCAGTAGTATCGGGGGGGGCAATGAGCAGTTCTTC
>TRBD1|TRBV18|few|TRBJ1-1
CASSPPGTGGEAFF
TGTGCCAGCTCACCCCCCGGGACAGGGGGTGAAGCTTTCTTT
>TRBD2|TRBV7-3|NA|TRBJ2-1
CASSPSGSSNEQFF
TGTGCCAGCAGCCCTAGCGGGAGTAGCAATGAGCAGTTCTTC
>NA|TRBV5-6|NA|TRBJ1-1
CASSFPGVSSRTEAFF
TGTGCCAGCAGCTTCCCAGGGGTTTCCTCGAGGACTGAAGCTTTCTTT
>NA|TRBV7-9|NA|TRBJ1-5
CASSPDKGNQPQHF
TGTGCCAGCAGCCCTGATAAGGGGAATCAGCCCCAGCATTTT
>NA|TRBV7-2|few|TRBJ2-7
CASSLGGRYEQYF
TGTGCCAGCAGCTTAGGAGGGCGGTACGAGCAGTACTTC
>NA|TRBV3-1/TRBV3-2|few|TRBJ1-1
CASTPREKNTEAFF
TGTGCCAGCACCCCCCGGGAGAAGAACACTGAAGCTTTCTTT
>NA|TRBV5-4|few|TRBJ1-3
CASSFRDPGDTIYF
TGTGCCAGCAGCTTTCGGGACCCGGGGGACACCATATATTTT